Given below is one T cell receptor beta chain in context. As yet, its antigen is unknown. A multiplex PCR was run with 60 Vbeta primers and 13 Jbeta primers. Sequencing used immunoSEQ multiplex PCR; TCRdb keeps in-frame clones, though not all of them. The sample lists 60,000 to 70,000 clones; approximately 79% were seen once. This sample was included in a study of cytomegalovirus exposure and HLA in healthy donors. Study-level results: According to an earlier analysis, most TCR beta V segments yielded productive rearrangements about 87% or about 30% of the time.

The TCR sequence derives from a woman under 40 in good health and CMV-seronegative. Input material: PBMCs.

The CDR3 DNA follows: TGTGCCAGCAGCCAACGCAGGGCAAGGAATGAGCAGTTCTTC. The encoded protein is CASSQRRARNEQFF. The chain uses TRBV16 and TRBJ2-1; D might be TRBD1 (5 bases). This CDR3 contains 14 residues. Germline-derived CDR1 and CDR2 are KGHSY and FQNENV. Trimming took off 2 bases at V and 7 bases at J, with 12 bases between the two ends. The full variable domain, its missing parts supplied by reference TRBV16 and TRBJ2-1, is GEEVAQTPKHLVRGEGQKAKLYCAPIKGHSYVFWYQQVLKNEFKFLISFQNENVFDETGMPKERFSAKCLPNSPCSLEIQATKLEDSAVYFCASSQRRARNEQFFGPGTRLTVL.